These T cell receptor beta chains were read from a single sample in a study of beta chain features in type 1 diabetes. Clones were sequenced by immunoSEQ multiplex PCR, and TCRdb holds only the in-frame ones, with some missing. This table holds more than 250,000 clones, around 15% found once. The sequencing input was naive CD4+ T cells from blood. Receptors were obtained from a man aged 25 to 40 with type 1 diabetes. CDR3s include the opening cysteine and the closing phenylalanine or tryptophan.

J gene: TRBJ2-7
V gene: TRBV28
CDR3 length: 13
CDR3 protein: CASSFQGPYEQYF

J gene: TRBJ2-1
V gene: TRBV5-6
CDR3 length: 12
CDR3 protein: CASSYPRGEQFF

J gene: TRBJ2-2
V gene: TRBV29-1
CDR3 length: 15
CDR3 protein: CSALEHFANTGELLF

J gene: TRBJ1-1
V gene: TRBV2
CDR3 length: 13
CDR3 protein: CASTEEGDTEAFF

J gene: TRBJ1-4
V gene: TRBV15
CDR3 length: 15
CDR3 protein: CATSRDGTGREKLFF

J gene: TRBJ2-3
V gene: TRBV7-9
CDR3 length: 14
CDR3 protein: CASSSGTITDTQYF

J gene: TRBJ2-5
V gene: TRBV5-1
CDR3 length: 14
CDR3 protein: CASSFLGVEETQYF

J gene: TRBJ2-1
V gene: TRBV5-6
CDR3 length: 15
CDR3 protein: CASSSPVTANNEQFF

J gene: TRBJ2-1
V gene: TRBV4-3
CDR3 length: 15
CDR3 protein: CASSQGGLAEDEQFF

J gene: TRBJ2-6
V gene: TRBV28
CDR3 length: 14
CDR3 protein: CASSFVSGANVLTF

J gene: TRBJ1-2
V gene: TRBV18
CDR3 length: 14
CDR3 protein: CASSPAGWSYGYTF

J gene: TRBJ2-5
V gene: TRBV9
CDR3 length: 14
CDR3 protein: CASSKGQPQETQYF

J gene: TRBJ1-4
V gene: TRBV10-3
CDR3 length: 14
CDR3 protein: CAISGTGGGEKLFF

J gene: TRBJ1-5
V gene: TRBV5-1
CDR3 length: 15
CDR3 protein: CASSSTGGGNQPQHF

J gene: TRBJ2-1
V gene: TRBV29-1
CDR3 length: 14
CDR3 protein: CSVAGTGTYNEQFF

J gene: TRBJ2-1
V gene: TRBV6-5
CDR3 length: 15
CDR3 protein: CASRSLAAGPNEQFF

J gene: TRBJ2-5
V gene: TRBV7-9
CDR3 length: 14
CDR3 protein: CASSTQWYQETQYF

J gene: TRBJ2-7
V gene: TRBV18
CDR3 length: 15
CDR3 protein: CASSPISGLDHEQYF

J gene: TRBJ2-7
V gene: TRBV6-5
CDR3 length: 15
CDR3 protein: CASSYSRLPFYEQYF

J gene: TRBJ1-2
V gene: TRBV6-5
CDR3 length: 13
CDR3 protein: CASSYGTDYGYTF

J gene: TRBJ1-1
V gene: TRBV10-3
CDR3 length: 14
CDR3 protein: CAISPREGDTEAFF

J gene: TRBJ2-7
V gene: TRBV7-9
CDR3 length: 12
CDR3 protein: CASRTQVNEQYF

J gene: TRBJ1-1
V gene: TRBV30
CDR3 length: 11
CDR3 protein: CAWSLQGRPFF

J gene: TRBJ1-5
V gene: TRBV4-1
CDR3 length: 13
CDR3 protein: CASSQAGLEPQHF

J gene: TRBJ2-3
V gene: TRBV18
CDR3 length: 15
CDR3 protein: CASSPVYTSTDTQYF

J gene: TRBJ2-7
V gene: TRBV11-1
CDR3 length: 16
CDR3 protein: CASSPGGQGGNYEQYF

J gene: TRBJ2-5
V gene: TRBV27
CDR3 length: 15
CDR3 protein: CASSLGLAGVETQYF

J gene: TRBJ2-5
V gene: TRBV29-1
CDR3 length: 14
CDR3 protein: CSVANPAAQETQYF

J gene: TRBJ1-4
V gene: TRBV28
CDR3 length: 14
CDR3 protein: CASSLYRLGEKLFF